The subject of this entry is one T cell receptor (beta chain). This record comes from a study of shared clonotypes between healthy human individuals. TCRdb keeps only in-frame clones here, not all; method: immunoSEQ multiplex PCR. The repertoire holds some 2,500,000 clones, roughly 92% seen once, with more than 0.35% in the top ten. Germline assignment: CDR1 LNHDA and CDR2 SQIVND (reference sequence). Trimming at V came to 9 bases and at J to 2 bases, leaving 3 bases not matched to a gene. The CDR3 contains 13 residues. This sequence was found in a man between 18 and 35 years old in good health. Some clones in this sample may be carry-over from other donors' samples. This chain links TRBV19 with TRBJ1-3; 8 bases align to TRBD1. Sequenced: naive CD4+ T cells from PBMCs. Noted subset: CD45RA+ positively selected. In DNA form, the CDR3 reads TGTGCCAGCAAACAGGGGGCTGGAAACACCATATATTTT. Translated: CASKQGAGNTIYF.